A single sample gave rise to the 8 T cell receptor beta chains below, sequenced in a study of cytomegalovirus exposure and HLA in healthy donors. The method was immunoSEQ multiplex PCR; TCRdb's version includes in-frame clones alone and lacks a portion of them. The sample consists of 250,000 to 300,000 clones, nearly 90% of them appearing once. Material: PBMCs. All receptors come from a woman younger than 35 in good health and CMV-seronegative.

This chain uses TRBV27 with TRBJ2-3; D perhaps matches TRBD2 (5 bases). Trimming shortened V by 4 bases and J by 2 bases, and 19 bases separated the two germline ends. The CDR3 extends over 17 amino acids. The V gene's germline CDR1 is MNHEY and CDR2 SMNVEV (reference sequence). CDR3 amino acids: CASSSGTPAESTDTQYF. The CDR3 coding sequence is TGTGCCAGCAGTTCCGGAACCCCAGCGGAGTCCACAGATACGCAGTATTTT.

The gene calls are TRBV28 and TRBJ1-5; 9 bases fit TRBD1. Per germline, CDR1 MDHEN and CDR2 SYDVKM. V was pared by 2 bases and J by 12 bases, with 8 bases of the junction left unmatched. The length of the CDR3 is 14 residues. The CDR3 sequence is CASSLPLDRGYQHF. DNA for the CDR3: TGTGCCAGCAGTTTACCCCTGGACAGGGGCTACCAGCATTTT.

This chain connects TRBV4-1 to TRBJ2-3; D may be TRBD2 (5 bases). The CDR3 is 16 amino acids. Germline V lookup: CDR1 MGHRA, CDR2 YSYEKL. Trimming pared 2 bases from V and 0 bases from J, leaving 12 bases between. The CDR3 nucleotides read TGCGCCAGCAGCCAACCTCGCCGGGGAAGCACAGATACGCAGTATTTT. This codes for CASSQPRRGSTDTQYF.

This sequence joins TRBV25-1 and TRBJ1-4; D is unresolved. The CDR3 is 16 residues long. Germline CDR1 MGHDK, CDR2 SYGVNS. The V end was cut by 6 bases, the J end by 5 bases, with 19 bases between. The CDR3 loop reads CASSPLGEGLNEKLFF. DNA of the CDR3: TGTGCCAGCAGCCCCCTTGGGGAGGGTTTGAATGAAAAACTGTTTTTT.

This clone was detected once. The V and J genes are TRBV11-2 and TRBJ1-1; maybe TRBD1 (6 bases). This CDR3 has 14 residues. The V and J ends lost 4 bases and 1 base respectively, with 10 bases between them. CDR1 and CDR2 (germline): SGHAT, FQNNGV. The CDR3 region has the DNA TGTGCCAGCAGCTACGGACAGACGAACACTGAAGCTTTCTTT. This translates into CASSYGQTNTEAFF.

The chain has TRBV9 and TRBJ1-4, with D possibly being TRBD1 (6 bases). The ends were cut back, 4 bases at V and 7 bases at J, with 20 bases in the middle. Looked up from germline, CDR1 is SGDLS and CDR2 is YYNGEE. The CDR3 totals 16 residues. The CDR3 DNA reads TGTGCCAGCAGCTCAAGCCAAAGGGGGGGGACTGAAAAACTGTTTTTT. Translated: CASSSSQRGGTEKLFF.

V usage is TRBV30 and J usage is TRBJ2-3; TRBD2 matches 10 bases. Germline V gives CDR1 GTSNPN, CDR2 SVGIG (reference sequence). Germline trimming cut 8 bases from V and 2 bases from J; bases unmatched to any gene: 7. The CDR3 spans 14 residues. This chain's CDR3 is CALAGDHFTDTQYF. CDR3 DNA: TGTGCCCTAGCGGGGGACCACTTCACAGATACGCAGTATTTT.

The table lists this clone with a few counts. This chain connects TRBV20-1 to TRBJ1-1; no clear D gene. Trimming stripped 3 bases from V and 7 bases from J, with 9 bases between. This CDR3 region has 11 residues. CDR1 DFQATT and CDR2 SNEGSKA come from the germline V gene (reference sequence). The chain's CDR3 is CSARPGLEAFF. The CDR3 bases are TGCAGTGCTAGGCCAGGCCTTGAAGCTTTCTTT.